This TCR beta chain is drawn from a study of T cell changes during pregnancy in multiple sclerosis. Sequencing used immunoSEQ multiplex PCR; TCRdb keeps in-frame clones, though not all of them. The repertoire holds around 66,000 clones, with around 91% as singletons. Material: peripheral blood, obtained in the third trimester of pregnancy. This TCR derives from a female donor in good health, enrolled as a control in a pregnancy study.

The CDR3 sequence: CASSQDPGNTEAFF. CDR3 nucleotides: TGCGCCAGCAGCCAAGATCCCGGGAACACTGAAGCTTTCTTT. The chain is built from TRBV4-1 and TRBJ1-1; D gene uncertain. From germline, CDR1 is MGHRA and CDR2 YSYEKL. The length of the CDR3 is 14 residues. Deletions cut 0 bases from V and 1 base from J, with 6 bases between.